Listed below are T cell receptor beta chains from one sample, sequenced in a study of T-cell reconstitution after alpha-beta-depleted transplantation in children. TCRdb reanalysed the PCR reads using MiXCR and keeps one entry per CDR3 protein. The sample includes about 610,000 distinct CDR3 sequences, 10% seen only once; the top ten take 3.5% to 5%. The sample in question was PBMCs from the stem cell graft donor, obtained from the stem cell graft. The receptor source for this set is a human donor who donated a stem cell graft to a child with acute myeloid leukemia. CDR3s include the opening cysteine and the closing phenylalanine or tryptophan. D genes are given only for firm matches. Only part of the rows carry a size: once, few, many, or a class if the clone is expanded.

J gene,D gene,V gene,clone size,CDR3 protein,CDR3 DNA
TRBJ2-1,TRBD2,TRBV6-2/TRBV6-3,-,CASSPPTSGSMNEQFF,TGTGCCAGCAGTCCCCCGACTAGCGGGAGTATGAATGAGCAGTTCTTC
TRBJ2-2,-,TRBV12-3/TRBV12-4,-,CASSSSGFTGELFF,TGTGCCAGCAGTTCTTCCGGCTTCACCGGGGAGCTGTTTTTT
TRBJ2-3,TRBD2,TRBV20-1,few,CSAILASGSLGATDTQYF,TGCAGTGCTATCTTGGCTAGCGGGAGTTTAGGGGCCACAGATACGCAGTATTTT
TRBJ2-2,TRBD1,TRBV12-3/TRBV12-4,-,CASSLGTGGAIGELFF,TGTGCCAGCAGTTTAGGGACAGGGGGCGCGATCGGGGAGCTGTTTTTT
TRBJ2-3,-,TRBV20-1,few,CSASRLSTDTQYF,TGCAGTGCTTCCCGACTCAGCACAGATACGCAGTATTTT
TRBJ2-7,-,TRBV15,-,CATSRDSGEGRGFYEQYF,TGTGCCACCAGCAGGGATAGTGGAGAGGGCAGGGGTTTCTACGAGCAGTACTTC
TRBJ2-7,-,TRBV20-1,many,CSARGGDSSYEQYF,TGCAGTGCTAGGGGAGGGGACAGTTCCTACGAGCAGTACTTC
TRBJ1-3,-,TRBV7-9,-,CASSGASRVTIYF,TGTGCCAGCTCTGGGGCCTCACGAGTCACCATATATTTT
TRBJ2-7,-,TRBV29-1,few,CSVQNRNSYEQYF,TGCAGCGTCCAAAACAGAAACTCCTACGAGCAGTACTTC
TRBJ1-1,-,TRBV30,few,CAWSSVGRYTEAFF,TGTGCCTGGAGTTCCGTCGGACGGTACACTGAAGCTTTCTTT
TRBJ2-5,TRBD2,TRBV12-3/TRBV12-4,many,CASSITSGRSQETQYF,TGTGCCAGCAGTATTACTAGCGGGAGGTCTCAAGAGACCCAGTACTTC
TRBJ2-3,-,TRBV20-1,few,CSARQEFSTDTQYF,TGCAGTGCTAGACAGGAGTTCAGCACAGATACGCAGTATTTT